These 17 T cell receptor beta chains originate from one sample sequenced in a study of shared clonotypes between healthy human individuals. TCRdb's copy holds only in-frame clones and misses some; the assay was immunoSEQ multiplex PCR. The table includes about 700,000 clones, under 80% detected once. Sequenced input: memory CD4+ T cells sorted from blood. Specified subset: CD45RA-negative fraction. These receptors were taken from a woman aged 25 to 39 in good health.

The CDR3 DNA reads TGTGCCATCAGTGAAATGGGGACAGGGGGCTATGGCTACACCTTC. Encoded protein: CAISEMGTGGYGYTF. The chain has TRBV10-3 and TRBJ1-2, with 11 bases identical to TRBD1. This CDR3 comprises 15 residues. J lost 4 bases, V lost 3 bases, and 4 bases had no gene match. Germline loops: CDR1 ENHRY, CDR2 SYGVKD.

This clone occurred a few times. The chain is built from TRBV19 and TRBJ1-5, with unresolved D. V gave up 2 bases and J gave up 3 bases, with 11 bases separating them. This CDR3 has 15 residues. Germline V gives CDR1 LNHDA, CDR2 SQIVND (reference sequence). CDR3 coding DNA: TGTGCCAGTAGTATATCGGGGATGGTCAATCAGCCCCAGCATTTT. This encodes CASSISGMVNQPQHF.

This sequence joins TRBV19 and TRBJ1-5; unclear D gene. CDR1 LNHDA and CDR2 SQIVND come from the germline V gene (reference sequence). V shed 3 bases and J shed 4 bases, with 13 bases lying between them. This CDR3 comprises 15 residues. The CDR3: CASSMSRRYNQPQHF. CDR3 DNA sequence: TGTGCCAGTAGTATGTCACGGCGGTATAATCAGCCCCAGCATTTT.

This clone was found a few times. This chain joins TRBV6-5 and TRBJ1-4; 8 positions agree with TRBD1. The germline V gene encodes CDR1 MNHEY and CDR2 SVGAGI. The CDR3 is 14 residues long. V gave up 8 bases and J gave up 2 bases; unmatched junction bases: 4. DNA of the CDR3: TGTGCCAGCCGGAACAGGGGGACTAATGAAAAACTGTTTTTT. Its protein is CASRNRGTNEKLFF.

The table lists this clone with a few counts. The rearrangement uses TRBV14 and TRBJ2-5, with TRBD1 matching over 8 bases. V trimming: 1 base; J trimming: 4 bases; junction bases outside the gene matches: 11. CDR1 and CDR2 (germline): SGHDN, FVKESK. The CDR3 is 17 residues long. CDR3 protein: CASSQASTGVKRETQYF. CDR3 DNA sequence: TGTGCCAGCAGCCAAGCATCGACAGGGGTGAAGCGAGAGACCCAGTACTTC.

This chain joins TRBV5-1 and TRBJ2-7; 9 positions match TRBD2. Germline values: CDR1 SGHRS, CDR2 YFSETQ. The CDR3 runs 15 residues. V dropped 0 bases and J dropped 6; count of bases not matched to a gene: 7. In DNA form, the CDR3 reads TGCGCCAGCAGCTTGGCAGGGACTAGCTCAATCGAGCAGTACTTC. It codes for CASSLAGTSSIEQYF.

The chain is built from TRBV4-2 and TRBJ2-6; unclear D gene. V dropped 0 bases and J dropped 0 bases, with 9 bases sitting between them. The germline V gene encodes CDR1 LGHNA and CDR2 YNFKEQ. This CDR3 spans 17 amino acids. The CDR3 bases are TGTGCCAGCAGCCAAGATGCAACGTTCTCTGGGGCCAACGTCCTGACTTTC. Its translation is CASSQDATFSGANVLTF.

The V and J genes are TRBV11-2 and TRBJ2-1; 7 bases match TRBD2. The junction had 5 bases not matched to a gene; V was cut back by 5 bases and J by 1 base. CDR1 and CDR2 (germline): SGHAT, FQNNGV. The CDR3 is 15 residues long. The CDR3 nucleotides read TGTGCCAGCAGCCAAAGCGGGGTATCCTACAATGAGCAGTTCTTC. Amino acids: CASSQSGVSYNEQFF.

This clone was seen more than once but under ten times. DNA of the CDR3: TGTGCCAGCTCACGCGGGACAGACTACTATGGCTACACCTTC. This translates into CASSRGTDYYGYTF. The J gene is TRBJ1-2, the V gene TRBV18; 7 positions match TRBD1. V shed 4 bases, J shed 3 bases, and the junction held 5 bases outside the gene matches. In germline, CDR1 is KGHSH, CDR2 LQKENI. This CDR3 has 14 residues. The complete variable domain, with remaining parts taken from reference TRBV18 and TRBJ1-2, reads NAGVMQNPRHLVRRRGQEARLRCSPMKGHSHVYWYRQLPEEGLKFMVYLQKENIIDESGMPKERFSAEFPKEGPSILRIQQVVRGDSAAYFCASSRGTDYYGYTFGSGTRLTVV.

This chain connects TRBV30 to TRBJ2-1; tentative D call: TRBD1 (5 bases). Between the trimmed V and J ends, which lost 3 bases and 8 bases, there was a span of 8 bases. The CDR3 is made up of 11 amino acids. Germline CDR1 reads GTSNPN; CDR2 reads SVGIG (reference sequence). Here the CDR3 reads CAWSRVDEQFF. In DNA form, the CDR3 reads TGTGCCTGGAGCAGGGTCGATGAGCAGTTCTTC. Filled out from reference TRBV30 and TRBJ2-1, the complete variable domain reads SQTIHQWPATLVQPVGSPLSLECTVEGTSNPNLYWYRQAAGRGLQLLFYSVGIGQISSEVPQNLSASRPQDRQFILSSKKLLLSDSGFYLCAWSRVDEQFFGPGTRLTVL.

The chain links TRBV5-1 to TRBJ2-7; 8 bases match TRBD1. The germline V gene encodes CDR1 SGHRS and CDR2 YFSETQ. This CDR3 is built from 15 residues. V shed 0 bases and J 5 bases; nucleotides not matched to a gene: 7. CDR3 DNA: TGCGCCAGCAGCTTGGAGGCAGGGGGCCACCACGAGCAGTACTTC. This sequence encodes CASSLEAGGHHEQYF.

This clone appeared a single time. The chain carries TRBV5-1 and TRBJ2-6; D unclear. V was trimmed by 0 bases and J by 2 bases, leaving 9 bases between them. CDR3 length: 16 amino acids. From germline, CDR1 is SGHRS and CDR2 YFSETQ. Here the CDR3 reads CASSLVGGPGANVLTF. CDR3 DNA sequence: TGCGCCAGCAGCTTGGTAGGTGGGCCTGGGGCCAACGTCCTGACTTTC. The full variable domain, in which reference TRBV5-1 and TRBJ2-6 provide the parts outside the CDR3, is KAGVTQTPRYLIKTRGQQVTLSCSPISGHRSVSWYQQTPGQGLQFLFEYFSETQRNKGNFPGRFSGRQFSNSRSEMNVSTLELGDSALYLCASSLVGGPGANVLTFGAGSRLTVL.

The chain has TRBV27 and TRBJ1-1; D gene uncertain. The CDR3 is 14 amino acids. The germline CDR1 and CDR2 sequences are MNHEY and SMNVEV (reference sequence). The V end was cut by 7 bases, the J end by 0 bases, with 12 bases between. The CDR3 here is CASKPIRLNTEAFF. CDR3 sequence (DNA): TGTGCCAGCAAACCCATTCGGCTGAACACTGAAGCTTTCTTT.

The rearrangement uses TRBV5-6 and TRBJ2-5; possibly TRBD1 for D (6 bases). The germline V gene encodes CDR1 SGHDT and CDR2 YYEEEE. The V end was cut by 1 base, the J end by 5 bases, with 18 bases between. The CDR3 runs 16 residues. This chain's CDR3 is CASSLPPGTPGETQYF. In DNA form, the CDR3 reads TGTGCCAGCAGCTTGCCTCCCGGGACACCAGGGGAGACCCAGTACTTC. Full variable domain (missing parts from reference TRBV5-6 and TRBJ2-5): DAGVTQSPTHLIKTRGQQVTLRCSPKSGHDTVSWYQQALGQGPQFIFQYYEEEERQRGNFPDRFSGHQFPNYSSELNVNALLLGDSALYLCASSLPPGTPGETQYFGPGTRLLVL.

The V call is TRBV5-4, the J call TRBJ2-6; D tentatively fits TRBD1 or TRBD2 (5 bases each). CDR3 length equals 17 residues. Trimming removed 6 bases from V and 2 bases from J, with 18 bases in between. The germline V gene has CDR1 SGHNT and CDR2 YYREEE (reference sequence). The CDR3 sequence: CASTRFSRGTGANVLTF. As DNA, the CDR3 is TGTGCCAGCACCCGATTTTCGAGGGGAACTGGGGCCAACGTCCTGACTTTC.

Here the CDR3 DNA reads TGTGCCAGCAGAGCCATCGCGGAATATCAGCCCCAGCATTTT. This gives the protein CASRAIAEYQPQHF. This chain uses TRBV6-1 with TRBJ1-5; D is unresolved. Trimming cost V 6 bases and J 5 bases, with 14 bases left between them. This CDR3 is 14 amino acids long. Germline loops: CDR1 MNHNS, CDR2 SASEGT.

CDR3 region: CASSALGQVLYEQYF. CDR3 DNA: TGTGCCAGCAGTGCCCTCGGACAGGTCCTCTACGAGCAGTACTTC. The chain combines TRBV28 with TRBJ2-7; 7 nucleotides agree with TRBD1. Germline V gives CDR1 MDHEN, CDR2 SYDVKM. The V segment lost 5 bases and the J segment 3 bases; nucleotides outside the gene matches: 10. The CDR3 runs 15 residues.